The 25 T cell receptor beta chains below come from one sample, sequenced in a study of T-cell reconstitution after alpha-beta-depleted transplantation in children (dated by TCRdb to 2015 to 2016). Library preparation was by PCR. Instrument used: Illumina HiSeq 2500. Molecular barcoding was employed in the preparation of TCR libraries, with unique molecular identifiers being used to normalize TCRbeta repertoire quantification. The public reads were reprocessed in TCRdb via fastp at Q25 and MiXCR, keeping in-frame beta chains. Identical CDR3 proteins give one entry, which carries the most common genes and DNA. Across this sample there are 330,000 or so distinct CDR3 sequences, with 10% seen only once. The ten largest clonotypes hold 2% to 3% of the sample. The sample consisted of PBMCs from the stem cell graft donor, taken from the stem cell graft. The receptors were gathered from a human donor who donated a stem cell graft to a child with acute lymphoblastic leukemia.

There are a few counts of this clonotype. Germline and junction disagree at one end, which may indicate a read error. The chain uses TRBV20-1 and TRBJ2-1, with TRBD2 matching 10 bases. Germline CDR1 is DFQATT and CDR2 is SNEGSKA (reference sequence). The CDR3 is made up of 16 amino acids. CDR3 DNA: TGCACTGCTGCCCCTTCTAGCGGGAGCTCCTACAATGAGCAGTTCTTC. Translating gives CTAAPSSGSSYNEQFF.

This clonotype was seen more than once but under ten times. V gene TRBV6-5 combines with J gene TRBJ1-5, with 8 bases lining up with TRBD1. This CDR3 contains 16 residues. V gave up 0 bases and J gave up 2 bases; unmatched junction bases: 3. CDR1 is MNHEY and CDR2 is SVGAGI in the germline V gene. The CDR3 reads CASSYSETGGNQPQHF. The CDR3, as DNA: TGTGCCAGCAGTTACTCCGAGACAGGGGGCAATCAGCCCCAGCATTTT.

This clonotype was counted at least ten times. The CDR3 loop reads CASSPDADTQYF. CDR3 nucleotide sequence: TGCGCCAGCAGCCCCGATGCAGATACGCAGTATTTT. The V call is TRBV4-1, the J call TRBJ2-3; D not resolved. The CDR3 has 12 amino acids. The germline CDR1 and CDR2 sequences are MGHRA and YSYEKL. With 4 bases removed from V and 4 bases from J, the gap between germline ends came to 6 bases.

This clonotype has a handful of counts. The chain uses TRBV5-1 and TRBJ2-5, with 10 nucleotides matching TRBD2. CDR3 length: 17 residues. The trim removed 3 bases at V and 3 bases at J, leaving 11 bases unmatched. Germline V gene lookup returns CDR1 SGHRS and CDR2 YFSETQ. The CDR3 here is CASSWAPSGREEETQYF. CDR3 coding DNA: TGCGCCAGCAGCTGGGCCCCTAGCGGGAGAGAGGAAGAGACCCAGTACTTC.

CDR3 loop: CASSDRVNAYEQYF. CDR3 coding DNA: TGTGCCAGCAGTGACCGTGTGAACGCCTACGAGCAGTACTTC. This chain uses TRBV6-1 with TRBJ2-7; D gene ambiguous. V was pared by 3 bases and J by 2 bases, with 11 bases between. This CDR3 contains 14 residues. CDR1 is MNHNS, CDR2 SASEGT, per germline.

The table lists this clonotype with a few counts. This rearrangement joins TRBV3-1 to TRBJ2-7, with 12 bases matching TRBD1. The CDR3 has 16 amino acids. Germline trimming cut 3 bases from V and 4 bases from J; bases unmatched to any gene: 7. CDR1 is LGHDT, CDR2 YNNKEL, per germline (reference sequence). The DNA of the CDR3 is TGTGCCAGCAGCCACGACCCGGGACAGGGGGCTTACGAGCAGTACTTC. The encoded protein is CASSHDPGQGAYEQYF.

The rearrangement links TRBV5-5 to TRBJ2-1; D may be TRBD1 (6 bases). Between the trimmed V and J ends, which lost 2 bases and 8 bases, there was a span of 11 bases. The CDR3 is 13 residues long. The germline V gene encodes CDR1 SGHKS and CDR2 YYEKEE (reference sequence). This CDR3 is CASSFQGTYEQFF. The CDR3 coding sequence is TGTGCCAGCAGCTTTCAGGGGACCTATGAGCAGTTCTTC.

In its sample, this clonotype was seen a few times. The V gene is TRBV18, the J gene TRBJ2-2, with 9 bases fitting TRBD2. V lost 6 bases to trimming and J lost 2 bases; unmatched junction nucleotides: 16. The germline gives CDR1 KGHSH, CDR2 LQKENI. The CDR3 is made up of 19 amino acids. For the CDR3, the DNA is TGTGCCAGCTCCCCCCTGGGACAGACTAGCGGAACCAACACCGGGGAGCTGTTTTTT. Its protein product is CASSPLGQTSGTNTGELFF.

This clonotype was seen a few times. The chain combines TRBV29-1 with TRBJ2-7; D might be TRBD1 (5 bases). Looked up from germline, CDR1 is SQVTM and CDR2 is ANQGSEA. Trimming shortened V by 5 bases and J by 2 bases, and 10 bases separated the two germline ends. The CDR3 consists of 12 residues. The CDR3 sequence is CSVRQSPYEQYF. DNA of the CDR3: TGCAGCGTTCGACAGTCCCCCTACGAGCAGTACTTC.

In this sample, this clonotype turned up a few times. The chain couples TRBV15 to TRBJ2-1, with D perhaps matching TRBD2 (6 bases). Germline loops: CDR1 LNHNV, CDR2 YYDKDF (reference sequence). V was cut by 2 bases and J by 0 bases, with 14 bases left in between. The CDR3 totals 17 residues. CDR3 loop: CATSRKVADSSYNEQFF. The CDR3 nucleotides are TGTGCCACCAGCAGAAAAGTAGCGGATAGCTCCTACAATGAGCAGTTCTTC.

The chain links TRBV7-3 to TRBJ2-3; D might be TRBD2 (5 bases). Trimming took off 5 bases at V and 5 bases at J, with 14 bases between the two ends. The CDR3 runs 14 residues. The V gene's germline CDR1 is SGHTA and CDR2 FQGTGA. Written as DNA, the CDR3 is TGTGCCAGCAGCCCCCCTGGCGGGCGAGATACGCAGTATTTT. It yields the protein CASSPPGGRDTQYF.

This clonotype was seen at least ten times. J is TRBJ2-2 and V is TRBV5-1; possible D gene TRBD1, 6 bases. The V gene lost 4 bases and the J gene lost 6 bases, with 13 bases spanning the gap. This CDR3 region has 14 residues. Germline lookup yields CDR1 SGHRS and CDR2 YFSETQ. The CDR3 reads CASSPVTGPGELFF. CDR3 DNA: TGCGCCAGCAGCCCAGTTACAGGGCCCGGGGAGCTGTTTTTT.

The chain is built from TRBV13 and TRBJ2-7, with 13 bases matching TRBD2. Germline lookup yields CDR1 PRHDT and CDR2 FYEKMQ (reference sequence). V trimming: 1 base; J trimming: 3 bases; junction bases outside the gene matches: 12. CDR3 length: 19 residues. CDR3: CASSLALGLAGVPVYEQYF. The DNA for the CDR3 is TGTGCCAGCAGCTTAGCCCTCGGACTAGCGGGAGTCCCTGTCTACGAGCAGTACTTC.

This rearrangement joins TRBV7-9 to TRBJ1-5; 9 bases map to TRBD1. The CDR3 length is 16 residues. CDR1 is SEHNR, CDR2 FQNEAQ, per germline (reference sequence). V was clipped by 6 bases and J by 8 bases; unmatched bases: 14. The CDR3 bases are TGTGCCAGCAGATGTATGGGGACAGGGACCGTAGAGCCCCAGCATTTT. Residues: CASRCMGTGTVEPQHF.

This clonotype was observed a few times. The chain has TRBV12-3 or TRBV12-4 and TRBJ2-2, with 7 bases lining up with TRBD1. The trim removed 7 bases at V and 6 bases at J, leaving 11 bases unmatched. The CDR3 contains 15 residues. CDR3 region: CASNLIQGMAGELFF. Written as DNA, the CDR3 is TGTGCCAGCAACTTAATACAGGGGATGGCCGGGGAGCTGTTTTTT.

This chain joins TRBV7-2 and TRBJ1-1; TRBD1 matches 7 bases. The CDR3 spans 14 residues. CDR1 and CDR2 from the germline V gene are SGHTA and FQGNSA. With V trimmed by 5 bases and J by 5 bases, 8 bases remained unmatched. CDR3 in amino acids: CASSHQGGSTEAFF. In nucleotides, the CDR3 is TGTGCCAGCAGCCACCAAGGGGGCAGTACTGAAGCTTTCTTT.

This clonotype was counted many times. The V call is TRBV5-8, the J call TRBJ2-5; 12 positions agree with TRBD2. Germline assignment: CDR1 SGHTS and CDR2 YDEGEE. This CDR3 is built from 16 residues. J gave up 2 bases and V 4 bases, and 6 bases lay outside the gene matches. For the CDR3, the DNA is TGTGCCAGCAGCCCATGGACTAGCGGGGAACAAGAGACCCAGTACTTC. It specifies CASSPWTSGEQETQYF.

The chain combines TRBV10-2 with TRBJ1-1; 8 bases map to TRBD1. V dropped 3 bases and J dropped 2; count of bases not matched to a gene: 8. CDR3 length: 16 residues. Germline CDR1 WSHSY, CDR2 SAAADI. The CDR3 DNA is TGCGCCAGCAGTGACCTAGTAGGACAGGGCAACACTGAAGCTTTCTTT. Protein sequence: CASSDLVGQGNTEAFF.

This chain uses TRBV27 with TRBJ2-3; 10 positions match TRBD2. After removal of 6 bases from V and 5 bases from J, the junction contained 23 bases not matched to a gene. The length of the CDR3 is 20 residues. Germline assignment: CDR1 MNHEY and CDR2 SMNVEV (reference sequence). CDR3: CASRLSWGLAGDQGGDTQYF. The DNA of the CDR3 is TGTGCCAGCAGGCTCAGTTGGGGGCTAGCGGGAGACCAAGGAGGAGATACGCAGTATTTT.

The chain uses TRBV9 and TRBJ2-7, with a tentative D call TRBD2 (6 bases). The CDR3 spans 14 residues. Trimming left V 0 bases short and J 3 bases short, with 10 bases between. CDR1 and CDR2 from the germline V gene are SGDLS and YYNGEE. CDR3 sequence reads: CASSVDLGGYEQYF. The CDR3 region has the DNA TGTGCCAGCAGCGTAGATCTGGGAGGCTACGAGCAGTACTTC.

This clonotype has a handful of counts. This chain connects TRBV5-1 to TRBJ2-7; 7 bases map to TRBD1. The ends lost 4 bases at V and 1 base at J; junction bases unmatched: 8. Germline V gene sequence: CDR1 SGHRS, CDR2 YFSETQ. This CDR3 has 15 residues. The CDR3 bases are TGCGCCAGCAGCAACAGGGGTCGGGGTTCCTACGAGCAGTACTTC. Amino acid sequence: CASSNRGRGSYEQYF.

J is TRBJ2-7 and V is TRBV27; maybe TRBD1 (7 bases). CDR1 is MNHEY, CDR2 SMNVEV, per germline (reference sequence). The CDR3 runs 15 residues. V dropped 7 bases and J dropped 1 base, with 17 bases sitting between them. The CDR3 sequence: CASKRPGGPSYEQYF. CDR3 bases: TGTGCCAGCAAAAGACCAGGGGGGCCATCCTACGAGCAGTACTTC.

This chain joins TRBV4-2 and TRBJ2-1, with a weak D call TRBD2 (6 bases). Germline assignment: CDR1 LGHNA and CDR2 YNFKEQ. The CDR3 runs to 16 residues. V was clipped by 5 bases and J by 8 bases, with 22 bases between them. The chain's CDR3 is CASSDGTRNLVHEQFF. CDR3 DNA: TGTGCCAGCAGCGATGGGACTCGAAACTTGGTCCATGAGCAGTTCTTC.

In its sample, this clonotype was seen a few times. The J gene is TRBJ2-1, the V gene TRBV7-9, with 9 bases that match TRBD2. The CDR3 runs to 14 residues. Per the germline V gene, CDR1 is SEHNR and CDR2 is FQNEAQ (reference sequence). J lost 8 bases, V lost 5 bases, and 7 bases had no gene match. The DNA for the CDR3 is TGTGCCAGCAGCCTCGGGACTAGCACGGATGAGCAGTTCTTC. Its translation: CASSLGTSTDEQFF.

This clonotype has a handful of counts. The rearrangement links TRBV4-3 to TRBJ2-1, with D possibly being TRBD1 (7 bases). V was shortened by 4 bases and J by 9 bases, with 19 bases between the two germline ends. The germline V gene encodes CDR1 LGHNA and CDR2 YSLEER. CDR3 length: 15 amino acids. The CDR3 nucleotides are TGCGCCAGCAGCCGGAACAGGGGCCCGGAGGGTGAGCAGTTCTTC. It translates to CASSRNRGPEGEQFF.